The clone carrying this TCR beta chain was seen a handful of times. Its specificity is not known. The record originates from a study of T cells in Graves' hyperthyroidism and ophthalmopathy. Whole-study findings and limits: Most thyroid clonotypes that were expanded above 0.001 also turned up in blood.

TCR beta CDR3 region amplification was performed from RNA transcripts. The TCR CDR3 was amplified in a first-round RT-PCR using the HTBI primer set. TCRdb redid the calling of the multiplex PCR reads with MiXCR, one entry per CDR3 protein. This table has 560,000 or so distinct CDR3 sequences, under 60% appearing once. Investigators excluded patients with uncontrolled infection, other autoimmune disease, pregnancy or lactation. Specimen: peripheral blood or thyroid tissue (not recorded which). The TCR was taken from a woman between 18 and 29 years old with Graves' hyperthyroidism.

This CDR3 reads CASTLGRSNSPLHF. The CDR3 DNA reads TGTGCCAGCACCCTGGGGAGGTCCAATTCACCCCTCCACTTT. The chain joins TRBV7-2 to TRBJ1-6; D remains ambiguous. Trimming took 7 bases from V and 7 from J, leaving 14 bases between them. This CDR3 has 14 amino acids. Germline CDR1 and CDR2: SGHTA and FQGNSA. Full variable domain (missing parts from reference TRBV7-2 and TRBJ1-6): GAGVSQSPSNKVTEKGKDVELRCDPISGHTALYWYRQSLGQGLEFLIYFQGNSAPDKSGLPSDRFSAERTGGSVSTLTIQRTQQEDSAVYLCASTLGRSNSPLHFGNGTRLTVT.